The following is a T cell receptor (beta chain) sequence with its context. Many counts were recorded for this clone. Which antigen it targets is not known. No per-base quality is available; no much larger clone lies one base away. Other DNA sequences in this sample translate to the same CDR3. The germline V gene gives CDR1 as SGHRS and CDR2 as YFSETQ. The V and J ends are trimmed by 2 bases and 4 bases, leaving 9 bases between them. The CDR3 goes from the cysteine to the phenylalanine over 14 residues. The DNA shown is the 42-base CDR3, in frame from base 1. Each collaborating institution followed its own protocols to collect whole blood in K2EDTA tubes. For TCRbeta analysis, collaborators shipped samples in one of three forms: frozen whole blood, isolated PBMCs, or DNA extracted from either of those sample types. These data are taken from a study of blood T cell repertoires in COVID-19 (dated by TCRdb to about 2020). About the full investigation: The collaborator samples originated in the United States, Italy and Spain and spanned the acute and convalescent phases of COVID-19. The material from the prospective study consisted of cDNA or gDNA derived from T cells, B-cell-depleted T cells, or PBMCs. Deeply sampled blood TCRbeta repertoires from subjects exposed to, actively infected with, or recovered from COVID-19 were included in the dataset. A freely available public database, intended as a resource for researchers studying the immune response to SARS-CoV-2, is where the repertoires were released. The samples were drawn from the first 160 participants of the ongoing ImmuneRACE study and from 1,200 or so subjects provided by 6 global collaborators. Sample metadata almost always included a de-identified subject ID, COVID-19 status, age in years and sex. Where HLA class I and class II types were available, the types were taken from metadata supplied by the sample provider, not from assay-based typing. General conclusions and limits of the study: Clinical and demographic metadata were provided uncurated, with the amount varying by source and participant.

TCRbeta CDR3 regions were amplified from genomic DNA by means of the immunoSEQ Assay, a bias-controlled multiplex PCR. On the authors' methods: Nucleated cell counts per sample were estimated from amplification of reference gene primers within the assay. Sequence reads were collapsed and filtered to measure the absolute abundance of every unique TCRbeta CDR3 rearrangement. Productive Simpson clonality was computed per sample as the square root of Simpson's diversity index over productive rearrangements. Held by TCRdb, this immuneACCESS table contains in-frame sequences only and omits some clones. Under half of the omission traces to an unresolved V gene where checked; the cause of the rest is unknown. V and J calls and clone size are those listed in that table; D and trimming were worked out from the DNA. The sample table shows some 150,000 clones, and roughly four fifths are seen once. The ten most abundant clones make up approximately 1.8% of the sample.

The source of this sequence is a man at least 80 years old with acute or convalescent COVID-19. The source material was peripheral blood. The chain links TRBV5-1 with TRBJ2-2; perhaps TRBD1 is the D gene, with 6 bases matching. The CDR3 corresponds to CASSFEQGTGELFF. The bases read TGCGCCAGCAGCTTTGAACAGGGCACCGGGGAGCTGTTTTTT.